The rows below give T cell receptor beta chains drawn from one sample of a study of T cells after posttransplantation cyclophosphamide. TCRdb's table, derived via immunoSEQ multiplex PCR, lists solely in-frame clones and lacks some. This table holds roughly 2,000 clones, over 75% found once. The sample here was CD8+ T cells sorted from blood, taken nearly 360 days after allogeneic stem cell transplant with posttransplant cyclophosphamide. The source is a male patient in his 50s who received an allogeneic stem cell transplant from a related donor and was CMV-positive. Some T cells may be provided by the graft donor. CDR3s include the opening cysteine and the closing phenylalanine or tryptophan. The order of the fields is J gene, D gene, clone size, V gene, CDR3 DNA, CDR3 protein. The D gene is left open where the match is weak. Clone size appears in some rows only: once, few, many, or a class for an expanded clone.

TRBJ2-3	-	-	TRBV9	TGTGCCAGCAGCCCTCGAGGGTTAGATACGCAGTATTTT	CASSPRGLDTQYF
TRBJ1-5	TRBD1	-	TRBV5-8	TGTGCCAGCGCGCTGGACAGGGGTCAGCCCCAGCATTTT	CASALDRGQPQHF
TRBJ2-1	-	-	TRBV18	TGTGCCAGCTCACACACACCCAGGGGTAATGAGCAGTTCTTC	CASSHTPRGNEQFF
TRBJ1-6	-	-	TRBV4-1	TGCGCCAGCAGCCAAGACCAAGATGGAGGGCGTCCAGGGTCCCTCCACTTT	CASSQDQDGGRPGSLHF
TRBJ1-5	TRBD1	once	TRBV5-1	TGCGCCAGCAGCCCGGGGACAGGGCTTGACAATCAGCCCCAGCATTTT	CASSPGTGLDNQPQHF
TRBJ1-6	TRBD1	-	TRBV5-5	TGTGCCAGCAGCATGGACAGGGGGCGATCACCCCTCCACTTT	CASSMDRGRSPLHF
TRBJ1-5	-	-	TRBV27	TGTGCCAGCAGTTTATGGGGGGACCCAAGGTCTGAGTATCCCGGCAATCAGCCCCAGCATTTT	CASSLWGDPRSEYPGNQPQHF
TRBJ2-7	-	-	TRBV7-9	TGTGCCAGCAGCCCAGCTGAGCGGGCCTACGAGCAGTACTTC	CASSPAERAYEQYF
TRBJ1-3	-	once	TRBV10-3	TGTGCCTCCAGCGGGGGAGGCTCTGGAAACACCATATATTTT	CASSGGGSGNTIYF
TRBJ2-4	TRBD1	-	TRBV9	TGTGCCAGCAGCGCTGGGGACAGGGCCTATTTAGCCAAAAACATTCAGTACTTC	CASSAGDRAYLAKNIQYF
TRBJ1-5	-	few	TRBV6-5	TGTGCCAGCAGTTACTCCAGGGATAGCAATCAGCCCCAGCATTTT	CASSYSRDSNQPQHF
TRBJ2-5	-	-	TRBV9	TGTGCCAGCAGCGTAACAGGGTTGATAGAGACCCAGTACTTC	CASSVTGLIETQYF
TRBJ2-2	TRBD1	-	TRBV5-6	TGTGCCAGCAGCGGGGGGACAGGGGCCGGGGAGCTGTTTTTT	CASSGGTGAGELFF
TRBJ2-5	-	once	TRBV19	TGTGCCAGTAGTACCGGGTTAATCGACCAAGAGACCCAGTACTTC	CASSTGLIDQETQYF
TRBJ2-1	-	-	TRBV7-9	TGTGCCAGCGCCCCCCCACTAGAGCCCCATGAGCAGTTCTTC	CASAPPLEPHEQFF
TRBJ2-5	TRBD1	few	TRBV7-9	TGTGCCAGCAGCATACAGGGGACCCAAGAGACCCAGTACTTC	CASSIQGTQETQYF
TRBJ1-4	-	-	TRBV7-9	TGTGCCAGCAGCTTAGTAGGGAAAGGGGCAACTAATGAAAAACTGTTTTTT	CASSLVGKGATNEKLFF
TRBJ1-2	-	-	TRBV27	TGTGCCAGCAGTCACTTTGAAGCCTCAATATATGGCTACACCTTC	CASSHFEASIYGYTF
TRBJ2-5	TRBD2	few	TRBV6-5	TGTGCCAGCAGTTCTTCCCCCGGGGCGGGGGGGGAGACCCAGTACTTC	CASSSSPGAGGETQYF
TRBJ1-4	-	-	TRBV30	TGTGCCTGGTATCAGGGATATGAAAAACTGTTTTTT	CAWYQGYEKLFF
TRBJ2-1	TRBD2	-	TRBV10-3	TGTGCCATCAGCCGCGGAAAAATACCGGGACTAGTTTATGAGCAGTTCTTC	CAISRGKIPGLVYEQFF
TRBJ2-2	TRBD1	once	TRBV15	TGTGCCACCCGGGACAGGGGTGAAATATGGGACACCGGGGAGCTGTTTTTT	CATRDRGEIWDTGELFF
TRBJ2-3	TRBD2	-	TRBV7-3	TGTGCCAGCAGCCCTGGGCGGGGGGGCCCGACAGATACGCAGTATTTT	CASSPGRGGPTDTQYF
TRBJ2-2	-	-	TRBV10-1	TGCGCCAGCAGTGAGCGGAGTGTTGGCGGGGAGCTGTTTTTT	CASSERSVGGELFF
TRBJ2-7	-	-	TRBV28	TGTGCCAGCAGTGCCCTTGACTTGCTCCACGAGCAGTACTTC	CASSALDLLHEQYF
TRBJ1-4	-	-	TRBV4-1	TGCGCCAGCGAAACTGGACTGGGAGGGCTGGGGGAAAAACTGTTTTTT	CASETGLGGLGEKLFF
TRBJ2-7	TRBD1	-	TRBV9	TGTGCCAGCAGCCCCAGCCGGACAGGTGCCCACGAGCAGTACTTC	CASSPSRTGAHEQYF
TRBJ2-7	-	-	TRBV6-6	TGTGCCAGCAGTTCGGGCAGGGGCCTCTCCTACGAGCAGTACTTC	CASSSGRGLSYEQYF
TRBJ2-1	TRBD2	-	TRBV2	TGTGCCAGCAGTGAGGGGCGGGGGGGGTACAATGAGCAGTTCTTC	CASSEGRGGYNEQFF
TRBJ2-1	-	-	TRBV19	TGTGCCAGTAGTAGCGTTACGAATGAGCAGTTCTTC	CASSSVTNEQFF
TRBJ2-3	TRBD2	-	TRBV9	TGTGCCAGCAGCGTGCGGGGAGTAACTAGCGGGGGACTAGCAGATACGCAGTATTTT	CASSVRGVTSGGLADTQYF
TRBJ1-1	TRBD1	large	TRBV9	TGTGCCAGCAGCTCGGGACAGGGGGTAACCGCTTTCTTT	CASSSGQGVTAFF
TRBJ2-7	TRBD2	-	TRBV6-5	TGTGCCAGCAGATCGACTAGCCAAAGAGTGTACTTC	CASRSTSQRVYF
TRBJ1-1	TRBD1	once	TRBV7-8	TGTGCCAGCAGCCGTGGGACAGGGGGCACTGAAGCTTTCTTT	CASSRGTGGTEAFF
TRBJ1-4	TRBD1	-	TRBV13	TGTGCCAGCAGCCGGACAGGGCAGACGCTTGGTAATGAAAAACTGTTTTTT	CASSRTGQTLGNEKLFF
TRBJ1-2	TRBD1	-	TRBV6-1	TGTGCCAGCATCGACAGGGGGCACGATTATGGCTACACCTTC	CASIDRGHDYGYTF
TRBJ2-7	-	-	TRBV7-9	TGCGCCAGCAGCCAAGGTACCGGGTACCAACCCTACGAGCAGTACTTC	CASSQGTGYQPYEQYF
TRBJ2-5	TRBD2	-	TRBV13	TGTGCCAGCAGCTTAGTCGCGACTAGCGGGGGGGCGGTGACCCAGTACTTC	CASSLVATSGGAVTQYF
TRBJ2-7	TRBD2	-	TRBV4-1	TGCGCCAGCAGCCAAGACCCCCGACTAGCTTCCGAGCAGTACTTC	CASSQDPRLASEQYF
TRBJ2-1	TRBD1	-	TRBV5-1	TGCGCCAGCAGCTTGGGGACAGGACGGATAGTCAATGAGCAGTTCTTC	CASSLGTGRIVNEQFF
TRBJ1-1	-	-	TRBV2	TGTGCCAGCCCCCCCCCATTGAACACTGAAGCTTTCTTT	CASPPPLNTEAFF
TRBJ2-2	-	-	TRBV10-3	TGTGCCATCAGGGCCGAGTGGGGAGCTGTTTTT	CAIRAEWGAVF
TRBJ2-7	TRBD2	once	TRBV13	TGTGCCAGCAGCGAAGACTTTAGCGGGGGGGCCTCCGAGCAGTACTTC	CASSEDFSGGASEQYF
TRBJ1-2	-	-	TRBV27	TGTGCCAGCAGTTTACGGGGGTATGGCTACACCTTC	CASSLRGYGYTF
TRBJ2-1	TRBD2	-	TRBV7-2	TGTGCCAGCAGCTTAAAACTAGCGGGAGGGCCTATTAGAGATGAGCAGTTCTTC	CASSLKLAGGPIRDEQFF
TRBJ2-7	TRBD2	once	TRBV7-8	TGTGCCAGCAGCTTTGGACTAGCGGGAGGACTTTTTCGCGAGCAGTACTTC	CASSFGLAGGLFREQYF
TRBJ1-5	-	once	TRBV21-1	TGTGCCAGCAGCAAGGCGAGGGAAGGGAACAATCAGCCCCAGCATTTT	CASSKAREGNNQPQHF
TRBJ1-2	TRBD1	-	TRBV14	TGTGCCAGCAGCCAAGAATACGGGACAGCATATGGCTACACCTTC	CASSQEYGTAYGYTF
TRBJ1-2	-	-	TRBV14	TGTGCCAGCAGCGAAGGCGGAGTGGGCTACACCTTC	CASSEGGVGYTF
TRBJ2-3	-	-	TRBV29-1	TGCAGCGTGGGTACCGGGGTCGCAGATACGCAGTATTTT	CSVGTGVADTQYF
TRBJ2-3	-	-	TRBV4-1	TGCGCCAGCAGCCATCCGTACGGTACAGATACGCAGTATTTT	CASSHPYGTDTQYF
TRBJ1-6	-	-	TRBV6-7	TGTGCCAGCAGCCCCCCGCAGGCCTTGACTTCACCCCTCCACTTT	CASSPPQALTSPLHF
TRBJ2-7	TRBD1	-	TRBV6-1	TGTGCCAGCAGTGAATCCGGGGACAGGGACTACGAGCAGTACTTC	CASSESGDRDYEQYF
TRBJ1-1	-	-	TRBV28	TGTGCCAGCAGCATAGGCAGGACTGAAGCTTTCTTT	CASSIGRTEAFF
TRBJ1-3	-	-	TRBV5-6	TGTGCCAGCAGCGGGGCCACATACTCTGGAAACACCATATATTTT	CASSGATYSGNTIYF